The sequence of this TCR beta chain was determined in a study of blood T cell repertoires in COVID-19. Study as a whole: Sites in the United States, Italy and Spain provided acute and convalescent COVID-19 samples. PBMCs, B-cell-depleted T cells, or T cells were the source of the cDNA or gDNA that made up the material.

As handled by the study authors: Nucleated cell number was recorded as an estimate derived from reference gene primer amplification. Produced via immunoSEQ multiplex PCR; TCRdb's table is partial and in-frame only. The DNA gave D and trimming, while V, J and clone size come from that table. There are about 120,000 clones in the sample; more than 70% occur only once, and approximately 7.9% lies in the top ten. There are 17 residues in the CDR3. The V gene's germline CDR1 is LNHDA and CDR2 SQIVND (reference sequence). J was trimmed by 0 bases and V by 7 bases; bases with no gene match: 10. The sequenced material came from peripheral blood. The sequence came from a human donor in a cohort sampled during active COVID-19. The chain carries TRBV19 and TRBJ1-3; 9 bases are shared with TRBD1. The DNA for the CDR3 is TGTGCCAGTATTCCGGGACAGGGATACCTCTCTGGAAACACCATATATTTT. Translation: CASIPGQGYLSGNTIYF.